These T cell receptor beta chains were read from a single sample in a study of radiation and T cells in renal cell carcinoma. The method was immunoSEQ multiplex PCR; TCRdb's version includes in-frame clones alone and lacks a portion of them. This sample yields about 150,000 clones, of which roughly 87% are seen a single time; about an eighth belongs to the top ten. The material was blood, obtained from a patient whose treatment included radiotherapy and nephrectomy. The receptors were gathered from a woman between 50 and 59 years old with renal cell carcinoma. Each CDR3 is given with its conserved first and last residue. Each record gives: clone size, J gene, D gene, V gene, CDR3 protein, CDR3 DNA. The D gene is left open where the match is weak. Not all rows give a size; the values are once, few, many and, for expanded clones, a class.

.	TRBJ1-4	.	TRBV18	CASSNSWNEKLFF	TGTGCCAGCTCCAACTCTTGGAACGAAAAACTGTTTTTT
.	TRBJ1-1	.	TRBV18	CASSPIDRGVNTEAFF	TGTGCCAGCTCACCTATAGACCGGGGTGTGAACACTGAAGCTTTCTTT
.	TRBJ1-2	TRBD1	TRBV7-2	CASSRRDRGGYTF	TGTGCCAGCAGCCGGCGGGACAGGGGTGGCTACACCTTC
.	TRBJ2-5	.	TRBV7-9	CASSLYETQYF	TGTGCCAGCAGCTTATATGAGACCCAGTACTTC
.	TRBJ1-6	.	TRBV30	CAWTVRPSPLHF	TGTGCCTGGACAGTCAGGCCTTCACCCCTCCACTTT
.	TRBJ2-5	.	TRBV7-9	CASSFPRSAARETQYF	TGTGCCAGCAGCTTCCCCCGGTCGGCGGCCAGGGAGACCCAGTACTTC
.	TRBJ1-4	.	TRBV7-2	CASSLQGSEEKLFF	TGTGCCAGCAGCTTACAGGGTTCCGAGGAAAAACTGTTTTTT
.	TRBJ1-1	.	TRBV4-1	CASSRGGVAFF	TGCGCCAGCAGCCGCGGGGGCGTAGCTTTCTTT
.	TRBJ2-5	.	TRBV5-4	CASSFGKETQYF	TGTGCCAGCAGCTTCGGGAAAGAGACCCAGTACTTC
.	TRBJ1-2	TRBD1	TRBV18	CASSPWGSQGGSSGYTF	TGTGCCAGCTCACCATGGGGGTCTCAGGGGGGATCGAGTGGCTACACCTTC
once	TRBJ2-2	.	TRBV7-6	CASRSTSGSEKAGELFF	TGTGCCAGCAGGTCTACATCAGGGTCGGAAAAGGCCGGGGAGCTGTTTTTT
.	TRBJ1-1	.	TRBV7-9	CASSLVPGRNTEAFF	TGTGCCAGCAGCTTAGTTCCAGGCAGGAACACTGAAGCTTTCTTT
.	TRBJ1-1	.	TRBV19	CASSITRAVNTEAFF	TGTGCCAGTAGTATAACCAGGGCCGTGAACACTGAAGCTTTCTTT
.	TRBJ2-1	.	TRBV19	CASKARMDEQFF	TGTGCCAGTAAGGCCAGGATGGATGAGCAGTTCTTC
.	TRBJ1-1	.	TRBV30	CAWSENRAEAFF	TGTGCCTGGAGTGAAAACAGGGCTGAAGCTTTCTTT
.	TRBJ1-2	.	TRBV9	CASSGPRDGYTF	TGTGCCAGCTCGGGGCCTCGGGATGGCTACACCTTC
.	TRBJ1-4	.	TRBV19	CASSPPANEKLFF	TGTGCCAGTAGTCCACCTGCTAATGAAAAACTGTTTTTT
.	TRBJ1-4	TRBD1	TRBV7-2	CASSLLGQETNEKLFF	TGTGCCAGCAGCTTATTGGGACAGGAGACTAATGAAAAACTGTTTTTT
.	TRBJ2-7	.	TRBV19	CASSISGRTYEQYF	TGTGCCAGTAGTATTTCAGGCAGGACCTACGAGCAGTACTTC
.	TRBJ2-1	TRBD1	TRBV10-2	CASGTGLNEQFF	TGCGCCAGCGGGACAGGCCTCAATGAGCAGTTCTTC
.	TRBJ2-7	TRBD1	TRBV27	CASSLTLGQGGYEQYF	TGTGCCAGCAGTTTGACGCTGGGACAGGGGGGGTACGAGCAGTACTTC
.	TRBJ2-1	.	TRBV5-1	CASGLDNEQFF	TGCGCCAGCGGACTCGACAATGAGCAGTTCTTC
.	TRBJ1-3	.	TRBV2	CASSEEENTIYF	TGTGCCAGCAGTGAAGAGGAAAACACCATATATTTT
.	TRBJ1-2	TRBD1	TRBV6-5	CASSGDRAANYGYTF	TGTGCCAGCAGTGGGGACAGGGCGGCTAACTATGGCTACACCTTC
.	TRBJ2-2	.	TRBV7-6	CASSLTRNTGELFF	TGTGCCAGCAGCTTAACACGGAACACCGGGGAGCTGTTTTTT
.	TRBJ1-2	.	TRBV6-5	CAIRENAGGGYTF	TGTGCCATCCGGGAAAACGCGGGGGGTGGCTACACCTTC
.	TRBJ2-2	TRBD2	TRBV4-3	CASSQASGGGNTGELFF	TGCGCCAGCAGCCAAGCGAGCGGGGGAGGGAACACCGGGGAGCTGTTTTTT
.	TRBJ2-2	.	TRBV19	CASSKAGTSNTGELFF	TGTGCCAGTAGTAAAGCCGGGACTTCGAACACCGGGGAGCTGTTTTTT
.	TRBJ1-1	.	TRBV4-2	CASSQVRGGENTEAFF	TGTGCCAGCAGCCAAGTCCGGGGCGGGGAGAACACTGAAGCTTTCTTT
.	TRBJ2-1	.	TRBV25-1	CASSDPEWDTSYNEQFF	TGTGCCAGCAGTGATCCAGAGTGGGACACGAGCTACAATGAGCAGTTCTTC
once	TRBJ2-5	TRBD2	TRBV6-6	CASLRLAGYQETQYF	TGTGCCAGCCTTAGACTAGCGGGGTACCAAGAGACCCAGTACTTC
few	TRBJ1-1	.	TRBV30	CAWSRQSNEAFF	TGTGCCTGGAGTCGTCAGAGTAATGAAGCTTTCTTT
.	TRBJ2-1	TRBD2	TRBV2	CASSEGLASEQFF	TGTGCCAGCAGTGAGGGACTAGCTTCTGAGCAGTTCTTC
.	TRBJ1-1	TRBD1	TRBV7-9	CASSLRFGTGVEAFF	TGTGCCAGCAGCTTAAGATTTGGGACAGGGGTAGAAGCTTTCTTT
.	TRBJ1-3	.	TRBV7-9	CASSKDASGNTIYF	TGTGCCAGCAGCAAGGACGCCTCTGGAAACACCATATATTTT
.	TRBJ1-1	TRBD1	TRBV11-2	CASSFGGTGNTEAFF	TGTGCCAGCAGCTTTGGGGGGACAGGGAACACTGAAGCTTTCTTT
.	TRBJ1-1	.	TRBV5-4	CASSGLMNTEAFF	TGTGCCAGCAGCGGGCTGATGAACACTGAAGCTTTCTTT
.	TRBJ1-2	.	TRBV19	CASSHGGPGYGYTF	TGTGCCAGTAGCCACGGGGGCCCAGGGTACGGCTACACCTTC
few	TRBJ1-1	.	TRBV5-1	CASSLGQGPTEAFF	TGCGCCAGCAGCTTGGGGCAGGGGCCCACTGAAGCTTTCTTT
few	TRBJ1-2	TRBD1	TRBV9	CASSDRGSYGYTF	TGTGCCAGCAGCGACAGGGGTAGCTATGGCTACACCTTC
once	TRBJ2-1	.	TRBV4-1	CASSQEGSRGGEQFF	TGCGCCAGCAGCCAAGAAGGGTCCAGGGGAGGTGAGCAGTTCTTC
few	TRBJ1-6	.	TRBV10-1	CASSESGVVKDSPLHF	TGCGCCAGCAGTGAGTCTGGGGTAGTTAAAGATTCACCCCTCCACTTT
.	TRBJ2-3	.	TRBV19	CASEGSSTDTQYF	TGTGCCAGTGAAGGTTCTAGCACAGATACGCAGTATTTT
.	TRBJ2-7	TRBD1	TRBV14	CASSHYRGYYEQYF	TGTGCCAGCAGCCACTACAGGGGCTACTACGAGCAGTACTTC
once	TRBJ2-7	.	TRBV11-3	CASSFGSSYEQYF	TGTGCCAGCAGCTTTGGCAGCTCCTACGAGCAGTACTTC
.	TRBJ2-3	.	TRBV19	CASSTTSRDTQYF	TGTGCCAGTAGTACTACATCGAGAGATACGCAGTATTTT
.	TRBJ2-1	.	TRBV29-1	CSVDYLVGTEQFF	TGCAGCGTTGATTATCTAGTCGGGACTGAGCAGTTCTTC
.	TRBJ1-1	.	TRBV7-2	CASSLDNRAALEAFF	TGTGCCAGCAGCTTAGATAACAGGGCAGCATTAGAAGCTTTCTTT
.	TRBJ2-2	.	TRBV5-4	CASSLIISGELFF	TGTGCCAGCAGCCTAATCATTAGCGGGGAGCTGTTTTTT
.	TRBJ2-6	TRBD1	TRBV30	CAALDRASGGANVLTF	TGTGCCGCCCTAGACAGGGCCTCCGGTGGGGCCAACGTCCTGACTTTC
.	TRBJ2-5	.	TRBV28	CAGRQAGEMETQYF	TGTGCCGGGCGGCAGGCAGGGGAAATGGAGACCCAGTACTTC
.	TRBJ1-5	.	TRBV6-6	CASSYRDLNQPQHF	TGTGCCAGCAGTTACCGAGACCTTAATCAGCCCCAGCATTTT
.	TRBJ2-6	.	TRBV7-9	CASSLGDRAGDLVANVLTF	TGTGCCAGCAGCTTAGGAGACAGGGCGGGGGACCTGGTGGCCAACGTCCTGACTTTC